This T cell receptor beta chain was sequenced for a study of blood T cell repertoires in COVID-19. Germline-derived CDR1 and CDR2 are MGHRA and YSYEKL. This CDR3 is 17 amino acids long. The V segment lost 1 base and the J segment 2 bases; nucleotides outside the gene matches: 6. Everyone who took part was roughly 18 to 90 years old, and they came from some 23 US areas. Original processing notes: For nucleated cells, counts were estimated from reference gene primer amplification. Method: immunoSEQ multiplex PCR; TCRdb's copy keeps in-frame clones and lacks some. That table is the source of V, J and clone size, and D and trimming were worked out from the DNA. This repertoire shows around 250,000 clones, around 85% found once; its top ten account for approximately 1.9%.

V gene TRBV4-1 combines with J gene TRBJ2-7; TRBD2 matches 12 bases. What was sequenced was PBMCs or T cells enriched from blood (not recorded which). The clonotype originates from a woman aged 45-65 years who had recovered from COVID-19. The CDR3 here is CASSQALAGGLTYEQYF. The CDR3, as DNA: TGCGCCAGCAGCCAAGCACTAGCGGGAGGTTTAACCTACGAGCAGTACTTC.